Presented here are 29 T cell receptor beta chains from one specimen sequenced in a study of cytomegalovirus exposure and HLA in healthy donors. This table comes from immunoSEQ multiplex PCR, and its TCRdb copy is limited to in-frame clones, with some not included. The data hold some 80,000 clones, with 85% to 95% observed a single time. Sequenced material: PBMCs. Receptors originate from a woman between 18 and 29 years old in good health and CMV-seronegative.

The chain uses TRBV28 and TRBJ1-5, with 10 bases that match TRBD1. The V gene end was trimmed by 1 base and the J gene end by 4 bases; junction bases not matched to a gene: 7. From germline, CDR1 is MDHEN and CDR2 SYDVKM. CDR3 length: 17 residues. For the CDR3, the DNA is TGTGCCAGCAGTTTATCTGGACAGGGGGGACTGAATCAGCCCCAGCATTTT. Translated: CASSLSGQGGLNQPQHF.

The chain recombines TRBV27 with TRBJ1-5; a possible D gene is TRBD1 (6 bases). The CDR3 runs 15 residues. V lost 8 bases and J 2 bases, leaving 16 bases between the germline ends. CDR1 and CDR2 from the germline V gene are MNHEY and SMNVEV (reference sequence). CDR3 DNA sequence: TGTGCCAGCCGCCGCACAGGGAATGGCAATCAGCCCCAGCATTTT. As protein: CASRRTGNGNQPQHF.

The rearrangement links TRBV7-2 to TRBJ2-7; D is undetermined. Trimming removed 5 bases from V and 1 base from J, with 12 bases in between. The CDR3 runs 14 residues. Germline V lookup: CDR1 SGHTA, CDR2 FQGNSA. The CDR3 spells CASSQWSVSYEQYF. The CDR3 nucleotides are TGTGCCAGCAGCCAGTGGTCAGTTTCCTACGAGCAGTACTTC.

This clone appeared a single time. The chain links TRBV5-1 to TRBJ2-7, with 8 bases matching TRBD1. CDR3 length: 15 amino acids. Per the germline V gene, CDR1 is SGHRS and CDR2 is YFSETQ. Trimming took 6 bases from V and 5 from J; bases not matched to a gene: 13. The CDR3 reads CASTWGLTGDNEQYF. The CDR3 nucleotides are TGCGCCAGCACCTGGGGGTTGACAGGGGACAACGAGCAGTACTTC. The full variable domain, in which reference TRBV5-1 and TRBJ2-7 provide the parts outside the CDR3, is KAGVTQTPRYLIKTRGQQVTLSCSPISGHRSVSWYQQTPGQGLQFLFEYFSETQRNKGNFPGRFSGRQFSNSRSEMNVSTLELGDSALYLCASTWGLTGDNEQYFGPGTRLTVT.

V gene TRBV28 combines with J gene TRBJ2-3, with 7 bases aligning to TRBD2. This CDR3 contains 14 residues. V dropped 7 bases and J dropped 0; count of bases not matched to a gene: 4. Germline V gives CDR1 MDHEN, CDR2 SYDVKM. The CDR3 coding sequence is TGTGCCAGCAAGGCGGGAGTTAGCACAGATACGCAGTATTTT. Translation: CASKAGVSTDTQYF.

The chain carries TRBV5-5 and TRBJ1-5; D not resolved. This CDR3 is 16 amino acids long. Germline V gene lookup returns CDR1 SGHKS and CDR2 YYEKEE (reference sequence). V was shortened by 4 bases and J by 0 bases, with 14 bases between the two germline ends. Here the CDR3 reads CASSPLSGNSNQPQHF. CDR3 bases: TGTGCCAGCAGCCCTCTGAGCGGTAATAGCAATCAGCCCCAGCATTTT.

As DNA, the CDR3 is TGTGCCAGCAGCCCTCGGGGACTAACCACAGATACGCAGTATTTT. It is translated as CASSPRGLTTDTQYF. This chain links TRBV11-2 with TRBJ2-3; TRBD2 agrees at 7 bases. J was trimmed by 2 bases and V by 5 bases; bases with no gene match: 7. The CDR3 extends over 15 amino acids. From germline, CDR1 is SGHAT and CDR2 FQNNGV.

The chain carries TRBV10-3 and TRBJ2-5; no definite D call. CDR1 ENHRY and CDR2 SYGVKD come from the germline V gene. V gave up 4 bases and J gave up 0 bases, with 9 bases separating them. CDR3 length equals 14 residues. The CDR3 is CAISVQMYQETQYF. CDR3 nucleotide sequence: TGTGCCATCAGTGTACAGATGTACCAAGAGACCCAGTACTTC.

Regarding this clone: Germline and junction disagree at one end, which may indicate a read error. V gene TRBV7-9 combines with J gene TRBJ2-7; tentatively, D is TRBD1 (6 bases). This CDR3 has 16 residues. Per the germline V gene, CDR1 is SEHNR and CDR2 is FQNEAQ (reference sequence). The CDR3 DNA reads as TGTGCCAGCAGCGGGACAAGGAATATCGGCTCCCACGAGCAGTACTTC. Its protein is CASSGTRNIGSHEQYF.

This clone occurred once. V and J are TRBV29-1 and TRBJ2-7, with 12 bases fitting TRBD2. The CDR3 is 14 residues long. Trimming took 6 bases from V and 5 from J; bases not matched to a gene: 8. CDR1 is SQVTM, CDR2 ANQGSEA, per germline. The CDR3: CSVEKTSGGDEQYF. The CDR3 region has the DNA TGCAGCGTCGAAAAGACTAGCGGGGGCGACGAGCAGTACTTC.

This clone was detected only once. The gene calls are TRBV29-1 and TRBJ2-5, with 9 nucleotides matching TRBD2. The CDR3 extends over 18 amino acids. Germline assignment: CDR1 SQVTM and CDR2 ANQGSEA. Losses at the gene ends were 0 bases for V and 5 bases for J; bases not matched to a gene: 16. The DNA of the CDR3 is TGCAGCGTTGAAGATGGTTCTAGCGGGAAGGCCCAGGGGGAGACCCAGTACTTC. The encoded protein is CSVEDGSSGKAQGETQYF.

The chain employs TRBV7-4 and TRBJ2-4; 7 bases fit TRBD2. In germline, CDR1 is SGHVT, CDR2 SQSDAQ. J gave up 0 bases and V 1 base, and 15 bases lay outside the gene matches. This CDR3 has 20 residues. CDR3 in DNA: TGTGCCAGCAGCTTAGAGCCCCCTAGCGGCCGCCCAATAGCCAAAAACATTCAGTACTTC. It yields the protein CASSLEPPSGRPIAKNIQYF.

The J gene is TRBJ1-1, the V gene TRBV27, with D possibly TRBD1 on 6 matching bases. Looked up from germline, CDR1 is MNHEY and CDR2 is SMNVEV (reference sequence). This CDR3 is built from 11 residues. V was shortened by 7 bases and J by 8 bases, with 11 bases between the two germline ends. CDR3 residues: CASIWGTEAFF. CDR3 in DNA: TGTGCCAGCATTTGGGGGACAGAAGCTTTCTTT.

The chain links TRBV14 to TRBJ1-1; D possibly corresponds to TRBD1 (6 bases). The germline V gene encodes CDR1 SGHDN and CDR2 FVKESK. The CDR3 sequence is 15 residues long. Trimming took 2 bases from V and 3 from J, leaving 13 bases between them. The CDR3 region is CASSQPGATDTEAFF. The CDR3 DNA sequence: TGTGCCAGCAGCCAACCAGGGGCCACGGACACTGAAGCTTTCTTT.

This sequence joins TRBV18 and TRBJ1-1; 7 nucleotides align to TRBD1. V trimming: 3 bases; J trimming: 4 bases; junction bases outside the gene matches: 5. The CDR3 spans 14 residues. The germline gives CDR1 KGHSH, CDR2 LQKENI. Written as DNA, the CDR3 is TGTGCCAGCTCACCCCCCCAGGGGGGCACTGAAGCTTTCTTT. The encoded protein is CASSPPQGGTEAFF.

V gene TRBV27 combines with J gene TRBJ2-2; D is possibly TRBD2 (5 bases). Looked up from germline, CDR1 is MNHEY and CDR2 is SMNVEV (reference sequence). Trimming took off 4 bases at V and 5 bases at J, with 17 bases between the two ends. The CDR3 length is 16 residues. CDR3 coding DNA: TGTGCCAGCAGTTCCCCCCGGGGTCGAGTAACCGGGGAGCTGTTTTTT. It codes for CASSSPRGRVTGELFF.

This rearrangement joins TRBV5-8 to TRBJ1-5; D perhaps matches TRBD1 (5 bases). V gave up 3 bases and J gave up 6 bases, with 13 bases separating them. The V gene's germline CDR1 is SGHTS and CDR2 YDEGEE. CDR3 size: 14 residues. This chain's CDR3 is CASSWGGVSQPQHF. For the CDR3, the DNA is TGTGCCAGCAGCTGGGGGGGAGTTAGTCAGCCCCAGCATTTT.

To note about this clone: Different DNA sequences within this sample yield the same CDR3. The rearrangement joins TRBV18 to TRBJ2-5; 11 nucleotides agree with TRBD2. This CDR3 spans 15 amino acids. Germline V CDR1 and CDR2: KGHSH, LQKENI. With V trimmed by 3 bases and J by 2 bases, 2 bases remained unmatched. The CDR3, as DNA: TGTGCCAGCTCACCTGGGACTAGCGGACAAGAGACCCAGTACTTC. Translating gives CASSPGTSGQETQYF.

J is TRBJ2-5 and V is TRBV5-4; 9 bases match TRBD2. Germline V gene data show CDR1 as SGHNT and CDR2 as YYREEE (reference sequence). Germline trimming cut 2 bases from V and 4 bases from J; bases unmatched to any gene: 6. This CDR3 comprises 15 residues. The CDR3 loop is CASSFFPAGGETQYF. CDR3 in DNA: TGTGCCAGCAGCTTTTTTCCAGCGGGGGGAGAGACCCAGTACTTC.

The chain is built from TRBV7-2 and TRBJ2-7; 13 bases map to TRBD2. V shed 8 bases, J shed 7 bases, and the junction held 8 bases outside the gene matches. The germline V gene encodes CDR1 SGHTA and CDR2 FQGNSA. This CDR3 spans 14 amino acids. CDR3 nucleotides: TGTGCCAGCGTCGAGACTAGCGGGAGGAGGGAGCAGTACTTC. It yields the protein CASVETSGRREQYF.

This rearrangement joins TRBV5-1 to TRBJ1-2, with TRBD1 as a possible D gene (6 bases). The V end lost 0 bases, the J end lost 8 bases, and 11 bases lay between the germline ends. The germline V gene has CDR1 SGHRS and CDR2 YFSETQ. CDR3 length equals 13 residues. This CDR3 is CASSLGGGRGYTF. The CDR3 bases are TGCGCCAGCAGCTTGGGAGGGGGTCGAGGCTACACCTTC.

The chain is built from TRBV6-6 and TRBJ1-2; 8 bases are shared with TRBD1. V shed 7 bases and J 8 bases; nucleotides not matched to a gene: 15. Germline CDR1 and CDR2: MNHNY and SVGAGI (reference sequence). The CDR3 is 15 residues long. This chain's CDR3 is CASIIGTGGPRGYTF. CDR3 nucleotide sequence: TGTGCCAGCATCATCGGGACAGGAGGCCCTAGAGGCTACACCTTC.

The chain has TRBV5-1 and TRBJ1-4; 7 nucleotides line up with TRBD1. With V trimmed by 3 bases and J by 0 bases, 5 bases remained unmatched. The germline CDR1 and CDR2 sequences are SGHRS and YFSETQ. This CDR3 has 16 amino acids. The CDR3 region has the DNA TGCGCCAGCAGCTCGACCGGGACAGCAACTAATGAAAAACTGTTTTTT. This sequence encodes CASSSTGTATNEKLFF.

A few counts support this clone. V usage is TRBV15 and J usage is TRBJ2-5, with TRBD2 matching 8 bases. This CDR3 is 13 amino acids long. Per germline, CDR1 LNHNV and CDR2 YYDKDF (reference sequence). V shed 6 bases, J shed 3 bases, and the junction held 3 bases outside the gene matches. CDR3: CATSISGKETQYF. The CDR3 region has the DNA TGTGCCACCAGTATTAGCGGGAAAGAGACCCAGTACTTC.

The chain carries TRBV21-1 and TRBJ2-7; the table gives TRBD1 as D, unverified against the DNA. TRBV21-1 has pseudogene status. The CDR3 sequence is 13 residues long. The CDR3 sequence: CASSPKQGYEQYF. The CDR3 nucleotides are TGTGCCAGCAGCCCAAAACAGGGCTACGAGCAGTACTTC.

CDR3 DNA sequence: TGTGCCAGCAGCTTAGAGGGAGCCAATTACGGTCTTGGGCAGTTCTTC. Translation: CASSLEGANYGLGQFF. This rearrangement joins TRBV11-2 to TRBJ2-1; D perhaps matches TRBD2 (5 bases). Germline CDR1 is SGHAT and CDR2 is FQNNGV. The CDR3 is made up of 16 amino acids. The V and J ends lost 0 bases and 12 bases respectively, with 21 bases between them.

V usage is TRBV28 and J usage is TRBJ1-3; D possibly corresponds to TRBD1 (5 bases). Trimming stripped 6 bases from V and 7 bases from J, with 13 bases between. This CDR3 has 13 amino acids. Germline CDR1 MDHEN, CDR2 SYDVKM. CDR3: CASRVQGGNTIYF. As DNA, the CDR3 is TGTGCCAGCAGGGTGCAGGGAGGGAACACCATATATTTT. The full variable domain, its missing parts supplied by reference TRBV28 and TRBJ1-3, is DVKVTQSSRYLVKRTGEKVFLECVQDMDHENMFWYRQDPGLGLRLIYFSYDVKMKEKGDIPEGYSVSREKKERFSLILESASTNQTSMYLCASRVQGGNTIYFGEGSWLTVV.

The rearrangement links TRBV6-6 to TRBJ2-5; 8 nucleotides agree with TRBD1. The J call may be mistaken, given a closer DNA end match to TRBJ2-7. Per germline, CDR1 MNHNY and CDR2 SVGAGI (reference sequence). The CDR3 is made up of 15 amino acids. The CDR3 sequence: CASSFPPDRGSEQYF. DNA of the CDR3: TGTGCCAGCAGTTTTCCCCCCGACAGGGGTTCCGAGCAGTACTTC.

The gene calls are TRBV5-1 and TRBJ2-1; 9 nucleotides align to TRBD2. There are 16 residues in the CDR3. The junction had 9 bases not matched to a gene; V was cut back by 0 bases and J by 8 bases. The germline V gene has CDR1 SGHRS and CDR2 YFSETQ. The CDR3 bases are TGCGCCAGCAGCTTGGCCAGAAGCGGGAGGTTAGATGAGCAGTTCTTC. This gives the protein CASSLARSGRLDEQFF.